The entry below gives a single T cell receptor (beta chain) sequence along with its context. This clone was found once. Its antigen specificity is not known. The input lacks base qualities; no much larger clone sits a single base away. The source of the sample is a study of shared clonotypes between healthy human individuals (dated by TCRdb to about 2020). For the wider study: A few men and a couple of women, aged 18 to 49 years, made up the cohort. To increase sequencing depth and limit assay-specific biases, TCR repertoire library preparation and sequencing were carried out by different laboratories using diverse techniques. To estimate repertoire size and how much clonotype sharing occurs between individuals, the study deeply sequenced the blood TCR repertoires of five healthy adults. Each donor's leukapheresis produced roughly between roughly 0.85 and 10 billion PBMCs. Per donor, three plates each were used for CD4 naive and CD4 memory, two for CD8 naive, and one for CD8 memory. Overall results and qualifications from the work: Naive subsets generally had larger estimated clonotype richness than memory subsets did. Even with the large sequencing depth, rarefaction of the sorted-subset datasets indicated that sequencing was incomplete. Only blood was sampled, and tissue TCR repertoires likely differ from those in blood. Compared with non-shared clonotypes, the clonotypes found in all four sorted-subset donors had higher generation probabilities. Approximately 5% of naive CD4, roughly 3.5% of naive CD8, approximately 2.2% of memory CD4, and 0.4% of memory CD8 clonotypes were shared across a few donors. Based on pairwise subsampling, the degree of clonotype sharing among donors was expected to be affected by sequencing depth. Because the study included only a small number of donors, the genetic and exposure-history diversity represented was limited.

The donors were healthy, HIV-negative adults who had no recently reported acute infections or vaccinations. Every donor was a Caucasian adult living in Nashville, Tennessee, USA. Magnetic negative selection was used to enrich CD4+ T cells, after which naive cells were positively selected on CD45RA and the negative fraction became the memory subset. After blood collection by leukapheresis, PBMCs were isolated using Ficoll-Histopaque density gradient centrifugation and then cryopreserved in the vapor phase of liquid nitrogen. Analytical flow cytometry was used to check the purity and quantity of every magnetically sorted T cell population. Each sorted fraction had its genomic DNA isolated and then quantified by UV absorbance on a Nanodrop 2000c. TCR CDR3 regions were amplified from genomic DNA by multiplex PCR using the deep immunoSEQ assay. For each cell subset, the extracted genomic DNA was distributed evenly across all wells of several immunoSEQ 96-well plates, and each plate served as one replicate. For sorted subsets, around 0.2 ug of genomic DNA, equivalent to some 30,000 T cell genomes, went into each replicate PCR. Purified libraries were quantified with a Qubit 3.0 fluorometer, sized on a Bioanalyzer 2100, and re-quantified with the KAPA Library Quantification kit. Each immunoSEQ 96-well plate was sequenced on its own single-read 150-cycle Illumina NextSeq 550 flow cell. In the source study's methods: The immunoSEQ output contained only junctional sequences without quality scores, so filtering could not match that applied to full-length reads. Sequences were annotated with PyIR, a Python wrapper for IgBLAST v1.9, using IMGT germline references to assign V/J genes and CDR3. Reads were filtered out if the reads had weak V/J assignments (E-value above 1e-6), no CDR3, stop codons, out-of-frame junctions, or ambiguous translated residues. V3J clonotypes were defined as sequences sharing an identical inferred V gene, J gene, and CDR3 amino acid sequence. The percentage overlap between two repertoires was calculated by dividing the number of shared unique clonotypes by the size of the smaller repertoire. Three approaches were used to assess repertoire richness: RTK rarefaction, the Chao1 estimator, and Recon v2.1 estimates of unobserved clonotypes. For all TCRbeta clonotypes obtained by the gDNA method from several donors, generation probabilities were computed with OLGA. Held by TCRdb, this immuneACCESS table contains in-frame sequences only and omits some clones. Under half of the omission traces to an unresolved V gene where checked; the cause of the rest is unknown. V and J calls and clone size are copied from that table; D and trimming were computed from the DNA. The sample table lists roughly 2.2 million clones, 85% to 95% of them with a count of one. The ten largest account for around 0.4% of the sample.

The source is a man aged 18 to 29 in good health. Some clones in this sample may be carry-over from other donors' samples. The sequenced sample was naive CD4+ T cells from PBMCs. What the cell subset or site label conveys for this sample: CD45RA+ positively selected.

Read as DNA, the sequence is TGTGCCAGCGGTAAGGCCTACAATGAGCAGTTCTTC. Translated, it gives CASGKAYNEQFF. This receptor chain uses TRBV2 and TRBJ2-1, with no D gene named confidently. Via the germline V gene, CDR1 is SNHLY and CDR2 FYNNEI. The CDR3 starts with the cysteine, ends with the phenylalanine, and has 12 residues. Of the read, only the CDR3 DNA is kept; its 36 bases are in frame from base 1. V was cut back by 8 bases and J by 2 bases, leaving a gap of 7 bases between them.